The 22 T cell receptor beta chains in this list originate from one sample, sequenced in a study of a mutant IDH1 vaccine in newly diagnosed glioma. As for time point: week 11, during vaccination. Each vaccine dose was 300 ug of mutant IDH1 20-mer peptide, with topical imiquimod. Their recognized antigens are unknown. Only in-frame clones appear in the TCRdb table, and some are missing; sequencing was by immunoSEQ multiplex PCR. The sample records tens of thousands of clones, roughly 80% being singletons. The sample consisted of PBMCs, taken from a glioma patient whose treatment included an IDH1 peptide vaccine. These TCRs come from a middle-aged man with glioma.

This chain uses TRBV10-3 with TRBJ1-2, with TRBD1 matching over 8 bases. CDR3 length: 16 residues. CDR1 ENHRY and CDR2 SYGVKD come from the germline V gene. Trimming removed 11 bases from V and 1 base from J; junction bases left unmatched: 15. The CDR3 coding sequence is TGTGCCGCAACCGGACAGGGCCGTGAACTTAACTATGGCTACACCTTC. It yields the protein CAATGQGRELNYGYTF.

This chain links TRBV29-1 with TRBJ2-5; D gene ambiguous. Germline V lookup: CDR1 SQVTM, CDR2 ANQGSEA. V lost 4 bases, J lost 5 bases, and 11 bases lay in between. The CDR3 spans 12 residues. The CDR3 nucleotides are TGCAGCGTTGGTGGCTCGAGCGAGACCCAGTACTTC. It yields the protein CSVGGSSETQYF.

This chain links TRBV5-5 with TRBJ1-5; D is ambiguous. The CDR3 loop spans 15 amino acids. The germline V gene has CDR1 SGHKS and CDR2 YYEKEE (reference sequence). Trimming removed 1 base at V and 4 bases at J, with 12 bases between. The CDR3 nucleotides are TGTGCCAGCAGCTTGAATGGGATTAGGAATCAGCCCCAGCATTTT. Amino acids: CASSLNGIRNQPQHF.

CDR3 protein: CASRPIAGGAEQYF. The CDR3 DNA follows: TGCGCCAGCAGACCTATAGCGGGAGGGGCCGAGCAGTACTTC. The chain carries TRBV5-1 and TRBJ2-7; 11 nucleotides match TRBD2. V dropped 5 bases and J dropped 6; count of bases not matched to a gene: 7. From germline, CDR1 is SGHRS and CDR2 YFSETQ. The CDR3 consists of 14 residues.

The chain employs TRBV18 and TRBJ1-1; D possibly corresponds to TRBD1 (5 bases). The CDR3 contains 14 residues. The germline CDR1 and CDR2 sequences are KGHSH and LQKENI. Trimming stripped 3 bases from V and 1 base from J, with 9 bases between. The chain's CDR3 is CASSPGRENTEAFF. The CDR3 DNA is TGTGCCAGCTCACCGGGGCGGGAGAACACTGAAGCTTTCTTT. The full variable domain, completed using reference TRBV18 and TRBJ1-1, is NAGVMQNPRHLVRRRGQEARLRCSPMKGHSHVYWYRQLPEEGLKFMVYLQKENIIDESGMPKERFSAEFPKEGPSILRIQQVVRGDSAAYFCASSPGRENTEAFFGQGTRLTVV.

This clone has a handful of counts. The chain has TRBV2 and TRBJ1-2, with TRBD1 matching over 9 bases. The germline CDR1 and CDR2 sequences are SNHLY and FYNNEI. With V trimmed by 2 bases and J by 9 bases, 19 bases remained unmatched. CDR3 length: 18 amino acids. CDR3 bases: TGTGCCAGCAGTGAACTGCCGGGACAGGGTGACTCGGCGTCGAGCTACACCTTC. Protein: CASSELPGQGDSASSYTF.

CDR3 residues: CASSGRSSTDTQYF. CDR3 DNA sequence: TGTGCCAGCAGTGGGAGGAGTTCCACAGATACGCAGTATTTT. The chain uses TRBV6-1 and TRBJ2-3, with D maybe TRBD2 (5 bases). Germline V gene sequence: CDR1 MNHNS, CDR2 SASEGT. With 4 bases removed from V and 2 bases from J, the gap between germline ends came to 10 bases. The CDR3 spans 14 residues.

CDR3 sequence reads: CAWSHGTDNSPLHF. The CDR3 nucleotides read TGTGCCTGGAGCCACGGGACAGATAATTCACCCCTCCACTTT. The J gene is TRBJ1-6, the V gene TRBV30, with 7 bases that match TRBD1. V was clipped by 3 bases and J by 5 bases; unmatched bases: 4. The CDR3 totals 14 residues. CDR1 is GTSNPN and CDR2 is SVGIG in the germline V gene (reference sequence).

The rearrangement joins TRBV30 to TRBJ1-3, with a weak D call TRBD1 (5 bases). V was trimmed by 2 bases and J by 2 bases, leaving 16 bases between them. Per germline, CDR1 GTSNPN and CDR2 SVGIG (reference sequence). This CDR3 comprises 16 residues. The CDR3 sequence is CAWSPPGAWAGNTIYF. In DNA, the CDR3 is TGTGCCTGGAGTCCCCCCGGGGCCTGGGCTGGAAACACCATATATTTT.

As regards this clone: The sample holds other DNA sequences that translate to the same CDR3. This chain's CDR3 is CASSQSGTGAYEQYF. As DNA, the CDR3 is TGCGCCAGCAGCCAGTCCGGGACCGGAGCCTACGAGCAGTACTTC. The genes are TRBV4-1 and TRBJ2-7; D may correspond to TRBD1 or TRBD2 (5 bases each). In germline, CDR1 is MGHRA, CDR2 YSYEKL. Trimming pared 3 bases from V and 2 bases from J, leaving 14 bases between. The CDR3 contains 15 residues.

The rearrangement joins TRBV6-1 to TRBJ2-2, with 8 nucleotides matching TRBD1. J lost 6 bases, V lost 3 bases, and 6 bases had no gene match. The CDR3 is 15 amino acids. CDR1 is MNHNS and CDR2 is SASEGT in the germline V gene. CDR3 in DNA: TGTGCCAGCAGTGAGCTGGACAGGGAGTCCGGGGAGCTGTTTTTT. Translation gives CASSELDRESGELFF.

This clone appeared a few times. CDR3 bases: TGTGCCTGGAGTATGGGACAGGGGAACACTGAAGCTTTCTTT. It encodes CAWSMGQGNTEAFF. The rearrangement uses TRBV30 and TRBJ1-1; 9 bases are shared with TRBD1. J gave up 1 base and V 2 bases, and 2 bases lay outside the gene matches. Germline loops: CDR1 GTSNPN, CDR2 SVGIG (reference sequence). This CDR3 is built from 14 residues. Full variable domain (outside the CDR3, taken from reference TRBV30 and TRBJ1-1): SQTIHQWPATLVQPVGSPLSLECTVEGTSNPNLYWYRQAAGRGLQLLFYSVGIGQISSEVPQNLSASRPQDRQFILSSKKLLLSDSGFYLCAWSMGQGNTEAFFGQGTRLTVV.

This clone was picked up one time. The chain is built from TRBV2 and TRBJ1-1; D is possibly TRBD1 (5 bases). The CDR3 loop spans 12 amino acids. Deletions cut 6 bases from V and 7 bases from J, with 12 bases between. Per the germline V gene, CDR1 is SNHLY and CDR2 is FYNNEI. CDR3 in DNA: TGTGCCAGCAGAAAGGGGCATGGTGAAGCTTTCTTT. Amino acids: CASRKGHGEAFF.

The V gene is TRBV20-1, the J gene TRBJ1-2; D gene unclear. The CDR3 is 10 amino acids. CDR1 DFQATT and CDR2 SNEGSKA come from the germline V gene (reference sequence). Trimming removed 6 bases at V and 7 bases at J, with 9 bases between. As DNA, the CDR3 is TGCAGTGCAAAGGGAAGTGGCTACACCTTC. Protein: CSAKGSGYTF.

V is TRBV30 and J is TRBJ1-2; 10 positions agree with TRBD1. V lost 3 bases to trimming and J lost 9 bases; unmatched junction nucleotides: 7. This CDR3 has 13 amino acids. Germline-derived CDR1 and CDR2 are GTSNPN and SVGIG (reference sequence). Written as DNA, the CDR3 is TGTGCCTGGAGACCCGGGACAGGGGAAAGCTACACCTTC. Its protein is CAWRPGTGESYTF. The variable domain in full, with the rest retrieved from reference TRBV30 and TRBJ1-2, is SQTIHQWPATLVQPVGSPLSLECTVEGTSNPNLYWYRQAAGRGLQLLFYSVGIGQISSEVPQNLSASRPQDRQFILSSKKLLLSDSGFYLCAWRPGTGESYTFGSGTRLTVV.

The chain links TRBV2 to TRBJ2-5, with D tentatively TRBD1 (6 bases). V dropped 6 bases and J dropped 5 bases, with 13 bases sitting between them. From germline, CDR1 is SNHLY and CDR2 FYNNEI. CDR3 size: 13 residues. CDR3 bases: TGTGCCAGCAGCTCGGACAGTCGGGAGACCCAGTACTTC. This encodes CASSSDSRETQYF.

The chain recombines TRBV7-2 with TRBJ2-5; D possibly uses TRBD1 or TRBD2 (6 bases each). Germline CDR1 SGHTA, CDR2 FQGNSA. The V and J ends lost 5 bases and 5 bases respectively, with 18 bases between them. The CDR3 extends over 15 amino acids. CDR3 amino acids: CASSKSTLGGETQYF. The CDR3 coding sequence is TGTGCCAGCAGCAAATCGACGTTGGGGGGCGAGACCCAGTACTTC. Drawing the rest from reference TRBV7-2 and TRBJ2-5, the complete variable domain is GAGVSQSPSNKVTEKGKDVELRCDPISGHTALYWYRQSLGQGLEFLIYFQGNSAPDKSGLPSDRFSAERTGGSVSTLTIQRTQQEDSAVYLCASSKSTLGGETQYFGPGTRLLVL.

The V and J genes are TRBV19 and TRBJ2-3, with 12 bases lining up with TRBD2. V was clipped by 10 bases and J by 4 bases; unmatched bases: 9. The germline gives CDR1 LNHDA, CDR2 SQIVND (reference sequence). The CDR3 spans 15 residues. The chain's CDR3 is CATTTSGGFADTQYF. CDR3 in DNA: TGTGCCACCACCACTAGCGGGGGGTTCGCAGATACGCAGTATTTT.

This clone was observed a single time. The CDR3 DNA reads TGTGCCAGCAGCTACCTTGCTACCGGGGAGCTGTTTTTT. Its protein product is CASSYLATGELFF. V gene TRBV7-9 combines with J gene TRBJ2-2; D is undetermined. Trimming stripped 4 bases from V and 5 bases from J, with 8 bases between. Germline CDR1 is SEHNR and CDR2 is FQNEAQ (reference sequence). This CDR3 is built from 13 residues.

This clone was counted a single time. The V call is TRBV5-1, the J call TRBJ1-4; D gene ambiguous. Trimming pared 0 bases from V and 8 bases from J, leaving 11 bases between. From germline, CDR1 is SGHRS and CDR2 YFSETQ. The CDR3 has 14 residues. The CDR3 DNA follows: TGCGCCAGCAGCTTGGGAAGGTATGACGAAAAACTGTTTTTT. It translates to CASSLGRYDEKLFF.

The chain carries TRBV2 and TRBJ1-1, with a possible D match to TRBD1 (6 bases). V lost 4 bases and J 0 bases, leaving 12 bases between the germline ends. From germline, CDR1 is SNHLY and CDR2 FYNNEI. The CDR3 loop spans 15 amino acids. As DNA, the CDR3 is TGTGCCAGCAGTGTCGGACAGATGATGAACACTGAAGCTTTCTTT. This encodes CASSVGQMMNTEAFF.

The chain joins TRBV4-1 to TRBJ1-2; 7 nucleotides align to TRBD1. J gave up 0 bases and V 2 bases, and 3 bases lay outside the gene matches. The CDR3 contains 15 residues. Germline assignment: CDR1 MGHRA and CDR2 YSYEKL. The CDR3 loop is CASSQPRGPNYGYTF. The DNA of the CDR3 is TGCGCCAGCAGCCAACCAAGGGGGCCTAACTATGGCTACACCTTC.